The rows below give T cell receptor beta chains drawn from one sample of a study of T cell responses to AZD1222 COVID-19 vaccine. Data came from immunoSEQ multiplex PCR; TCRdb stores just in-frame clones and leaves some out. The sample comprises 120,000 or so clones, around nine tenths of which are singletons, and 1.7% rests with the top ten. This sample comprised peripheral blood, obtained on day 0 of AZD1222 vaccination. These receptor sequences come from an adult in good health. The CDR3 runs from the conserved cysteine through the conserved F or W. D genes are given only for firm matches.

d_call	v_call	cdr3_aa
.	TRBV27	CASSLMAGSSYEQYF
TRBD1	TRBV6-5	CASSTRTGGPDTQYF
.	TRBV2	CASSDTGRETQYF
.	TRBV6-5	CASKGRTLNSPLHF
.	TRBV6-6	CASSPQSGARANEKLFF
.	TRBV10-3	CAISESGSSGNTIYF
.	TRBV6-2/TRBV6-3	CASSYPGGNIQYF
TRBD2	TRBV4-2	CASSPSGGPTYEQYF
.	TRBV21-1	CASSLGTEAFF
TRBD1	TRBV30	CAWSVRTGGDQPQHF
.	TRBV5-1	CASSREFIGGSTEAFF
TRBD1	TRBV28	CASSYRGHGYTF
TRBD1	TRBV2	CASSVRGKYEKLFF
.	TRBV19	CASSLSLNTEAFF
.	TRBV7-9	CASSPEHEKLFF
.	TRBV7-9	CASSPFGGNEKLFF
TRBD1	TRBV30	CAWRRRTGGRNTIYF
TRBD1	TRBV6-4	CASSDSAGGHYGYTF